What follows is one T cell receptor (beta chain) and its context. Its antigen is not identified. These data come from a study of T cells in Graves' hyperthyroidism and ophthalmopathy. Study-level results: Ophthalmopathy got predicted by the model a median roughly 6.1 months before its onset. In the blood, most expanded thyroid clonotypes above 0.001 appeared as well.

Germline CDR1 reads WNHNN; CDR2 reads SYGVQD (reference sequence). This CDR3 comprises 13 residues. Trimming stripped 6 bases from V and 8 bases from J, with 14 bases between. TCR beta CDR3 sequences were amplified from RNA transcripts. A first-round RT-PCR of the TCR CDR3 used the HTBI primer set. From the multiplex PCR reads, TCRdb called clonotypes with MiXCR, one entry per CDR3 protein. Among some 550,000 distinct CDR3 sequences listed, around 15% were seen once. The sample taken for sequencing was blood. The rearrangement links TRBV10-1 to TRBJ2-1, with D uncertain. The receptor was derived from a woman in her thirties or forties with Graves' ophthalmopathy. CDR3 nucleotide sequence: TGCGCCAGCAGCCGAGACTCTGTGGATGAGCAGTTCTTC. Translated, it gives CASSRDSVDEQFF.